The TCR beta chain under discussion was sequenced for a study of breast tumors, draining lymph nodes, adjacent tissues. Points from the study as a whole: Tumor TCR diversity was below lymph nodes but above nontumor tissue. The lymph node origin of tumor T cells was framed as consistent with a hypothesis, not demonstrated.

This clonotype showed up many times. Its antigen is unknown. TCRdb recomputed calls from the multiplex PCR reads with MiXCR, one row per CDR3 protein. The sample has 100,000 to 150,000 distinct CDR3 sequences, about 20% seen once. Breast cancer patients provided tissue from their axillary draining lymph nodes. CDR1 and CDR2 (germline): SQVTM, ANQGSEA. CDR3 size: 13 residues. V lost 4 bases and J lost 7; bases outside the gene matches: 7. This chain links TRBV29-1 with TRBJ2-4; TRBD1 agrees at 7 bases. Specimen: axillary lymph node tissue. The clonotype was recovered from a female donor with breast cancer. Some clones in this sample may be carry-over from other donors' samples. The CDR3 here is CSVGGTATNIQYF. The CDR3 DNA reads TGCAGCGTTGGAGGGACAGCGACCAACATTCAGTACTTC.